This entry is about one T cell receptor beta chain. Living in under 30 US areas, the participants were between roughly 18 and 90 years of age. This entry is derived from a study of blood T cell repertoires in COVID-19. Study-level background: Specimens from acute and convalescent COVID-19 originated in the United States, Italy and Spain. The cDNA or gDNA used as material had been derived from T cells, B-cell-depleted T cells, or PBMCs.

Trimming took off 5 bases at V and 5 bases at J, with 15 bases between the two ends. Germline assignment: CDR1 SGHAT and CDR2 FQDESV (reference sequence). The CDR3 extends over 15 amino acids. Clones were sequenced by immunoSEQ multiplex PCR, and TCRdb holds only the in-frame ones, with some missing. The sample consists of about 190,000 clones, more than 85% of them appearing once. This TCR was recovered from a woman in her 40s in a cohort exposed to, infected with or recovered from COVID-19 (not recorded which). Sequencing was done on a sample of PBMCs or T cells enriched from blood (not recorded which). This sequence joins TRBV11-1 and TRBJ1-4; TRBD1 might be the D (5 bases). This CDR3 reads CASSHGGTENEKLFF. The CDR3 DNA reads TGTGCCAGCAGCCACGGAGGGACGGAGAATGAAAAACTGTTTTTT.